Listed below are T cell receptor beta chains from one sample, sequenced in a study of blood T cell repertoires in COVID-19. Some clones are missing from TCRdb's copy, which holds only in-frame ones; the method was immunoSEQ multiplex PCR. The sample yields approximately 260,000 clones, around nine tenths seen once. Sample: peripheral blood. The receptors derive from a man aged 50 or older with acute or convalescent COVID-19. Each CDR3 is given with its conserved first and last residue. A D gene is named only where the DNA matches it firmly. Clone size, where shown, is once, few, many, or a class for clones that have expanded.

D	V	J	size	DNA	CDR3
-	TRBV4-1	TRBJ2-7	-	TGCGCCAGCAGCCAAGTACAGGGTCAAATTTACGAGCAGTACTTC	CASSQVQGQIYEQYF
-	TRBV7-9	TRBJ2-7	-	TGTGCCAGCAGCGTGGGGAGCTCCTACGAGCAGTACTTC	CASSVGSSYEQYF
-	TRBV3-1/TRBV3-2	TRBJ2-5	-	TGTGCCAGCAGCCAAGGAGGACAAGAGACCCAGTACTTC	CASSQGGQETQYF
TRBD1	TRBV18	TRBJ2-2	-	TGTGCCAGCTCACCAGGACAGGGGACCGGGGAGCTGTTTTTT	CASSPGQGTGELFF
-	TRBV7-8	TRBJ2-7	-	TGTGCCAGCAGCTCCGCGGACACCACGTACGAGCAGTACTTC	CASSSADTTYEQYF
TRBD2	TRBV30	TRBJ2-5	-	TGTGCCTGGAGTGTACTGGGCGGGGGAGGGACCCAGTACTTC	CAWSVLGGGGTQYF
TRBD1	TRBV6-5	TRBJ2-4	-	TGTGCCAGCAGTCCGCCGGGACAGAACATTCAGTACTTC	CASSPPGQNIQYF
-	TRBV6-5	TRBJ1-2	-	TGTGCCAGCAGTTATGGGGGGGGGCCTAACTATGGCTACACCTTC	CASSYGGGPNYGYTF
TRBD1	TRBV12-5	TRBJ1-4	-	TGTGCTAGTGGTTCACTGGTCCCGGGACAGTTGAGTGAAAAACTGTTTTTT	CASGSLVPGQLSEKLFF
-	TRBV6-5	TRBJ1-6	-	TGTGCCAGCAGTTACGGGGGACTAGTTATATCCCTCCACTTT	CASSYGGLVISLHF
-	TRBV23-1	TRBJ2-2	-	TGCGCCAGCAGTCAATCTTGGTCAGAGAACACCGGGGAGCTGTTTTTT	CASSQSWSENTGELFF
-	TRBV12-3/TRBV12-4	TRBJ1-2	-	TGTGCCAGCAGTTTAACAGCCAACTATGGCTACACCTTC	CASSLTANYGYTF
-	TRBV9	TRBJ2-5	-	TGTGCCAGCACCGAGCCGACCCAGTACTTC	CASTEPTQYF
-	TRBV2	TRBJ2-3	few	TGTGCCAGCAATCAGGGGACAGATACGCAGTATTTT	CASNQGTDTQYF
TRBD2	TRBV12-5	TRBJ2-1	-	TGTGCTAGTGGTTCGGGACTAGTTATCAATGAGCAGTTCTTC	CASGSGLVINEQFF
-	TRBV11-3	TRBJ2-4	-	TGTGCCAGCAGCCATGGAGAAAACATTCAGTACTTC	CASSHGENIQYF
TRBD2	TRBV2	TRBJ2-4	-	TGTGCCAGCAGTGAAGCGCGGAGGGAGGGCATTCAGTACTTC	CASSEARREGIQYF
TRBD2	TRBV2	TRBJ2-1	-	TGTGCCAGCAGCGGGGGGACTTACAATGAGCAGTTCTTC	CASSGGTYNEQFF
TRBD1	TRBV7-6	TRBJ1-2	-	TGTGCCAGCAGCTTAGAGACAGGGCTTAACTATGGCTACACCTTC	CASSLETGLNYGYTF
-	TRBV19	TRBJ1-2	-	TGTGCCAGTAGTATAGGGGGCGGCGGAACTAACTATGGCTACACCTTC	CASSIGGGGTNYGYTF
-	TRBV10-3	TRBJ2-5	once	TGTGCCATCAGTAAGCGGAAACAAGAGACCCAGTACTTC	CAISKRKQETQYF
-	TRBV7-9	TRBJ2-3	few	TGTGCCAGCAGCCCCGTTGTTGGGGAGGTAGTGACAGATACGCAGTATTTT	CASSPVVGEVVTDTQYF
TRBD1	TRBV15	TRBJ1-2	-	TGTGCCACCAGCAGGGGTGGACAGGGTTGGTACTATGGCTACACCTTC	CATSRGGQGWYYGYTF
-	TRBV5-1	TRBJ1-1	-	TGCGCCAGCAGCTGGGCCGGGGGGCTAGGCACTGAAGCTTTCTTT	CASSWAGGLGTEAFF
TRBD2	TRBV5-4	TRBJ2-3	-	TGTGCCAGCAGCTGGGGGCCACCGGGACTAGCGGGGGAGCCCACAGATACGCAGTATTTT	CASSWGPPGLAGEPTDTQYF
-	TRBV21-1	TRBJ2-2	few	TGTGCCAGCAGCAAAGCGCGGGGACAGGGGGCGGCCGGGGAGCTGTTTTTT	CASSKARGQGAAGELFF
-	TRBV30	TRBJ1-3	-	TGTGCCCGGACCTTTCTCAACACCATATATTTT	CARTFLNTIYF
-	TRBV14	TRBJ2-3	-	TGTGCCAGCAGCCAAATCGCCCCCGGGGATACGCAGTATTTT	CASSQIAPGDTQYF
TRBD1	TRBV29-1	TRBJ2-7	once	TGCAGCGTTCGTCCGACAGGGCGAAGCTCCTACGAGCAGTACTTC	CSVRPTGRSSYEQYF
TRBD1	TRBV4-1	TRBJ2-7	-	TGCGCCAGCAGCCGGGCAGGACAGGGTGGATCCTACGAGCAGTACTTC	CASSRAGQGGSYEQYF
-	TRBV2	TRBJ2-4	-	TGTGCCAGCAGGACTCCTCGAGCCAAAAACATTCAGTACTTC	CASRTPRAKNIQYF
TRBD1	TRBV19	TRBJ1-6	-	TGTGCCAGTAGTACTGGGGGACAGTTCTATAATTCACCCCTCCACTTT	CASSTGGQFYNSPLHF
TRBD2	TRBV11-3	TRBJ2-1	-	TGTGCCAGCAGCTTAGGGACGGGGGGTTACAATGAGCAGTTCTTC	CASSLGTGGYNEQFF
TRBD1	TRBV10-3	TRBJ1-1	-	TGTGCCATAAGTAGAAGGGACAGGAGAATGAACACTGAAGCTTTCTTT	CAISRRDRRMNTEAFF
TRBD1	TRBV30	TRBJ1-2	-	TGTGCCTGGAGTGCAGGGGGGACGATCTATGGCTACACCTTC	CAWSAGGTIYGYTF
-	TRBV9	TRBJ2-1	-	TGTGCCAGCACCCACTCCGGGGGCTCCTACAATGAGCAGTTCTTC	CASTHSGGSYNEQFF
TRBD1	TRBV6-6	TRBJ2-3	-	TGTGCCAGCAGGCCCACAGGGGGCGCAGATACGCAGTATTTT	CASRPTGGADTQYF
TRBD2	TRBV3-1/TRBV3-2	TRBJ2-3	-	TGTGCCAGCAGCCGGGGACTAGCGGTGACAGATACGCAGTATTTT	CASSRGLAVTDTQYF
-	TRBV5-8	TRBJ1-6	-	TGTGCCAGCAGCTTGGAACAGTATAATTCACCCCTCCACTTT	CASSLEQYNSPLHF
TRBD1	TRBV5-1	TRBJ1-2	-	TGCGCCAGCAGCGGGGGACAGGACTATGGCTACACCTTC	CASSGGQDYGYTF
-	TRBV10-3	TRBJ1-4	-	TGTGCCATCACCCCGGACAGAAGTAATGAAAAACTGTTTTTT	CAITPDRSNEKLFF
-	TRBV5-4	TRBJ2-1	-	TGTGCCAGCACCCACCCCCTGAGGTACAATGAGCAGTTCTTC	CASTHPLRYNEQFF
-	TRBV27	TRBJ2-2	-	TGTGCCAGCAGTCTAACGTGGAGCACCGGGGAGCTGTTTTTT	CASSLTWSTGELFF
-	TRBV7-3	TRBJ2-6	-	TGTGCCAGCAGCTCCACTACGGGTGGGGCCAACGTCCTGACTTTC	CASSSTTGGANVLTF
TRBD1	TRBV5-1	TRBJ1-5	-	TGCGCCAGCAGCTACGGGACAGGGGGGCCCTATAGCAATCAGCCCCAGCATTTT	CASSYGTGGPYSNQPQHF
TRBD1	TRBV27	TRBJ1-3	-	TGTGCCAGCAGTCCAGCGGGGGACAGGGGGAGAAACACCATATATTTT	CASSPAGDRGRNTIYF
-	TRBV24-1	TRBJ2-2	-	TGTGCCACCAGTGATGGGAGGACAGGCCCGAACACCGGGGAGCTGTTTTTT	CATSDGRTGPNTGELFF